Below, 25 T cell receptor beta chains from the same sample are listed, as sequenced in a study of blood T cell repertoires in COVID-19. The table came from immunoSEQ multiplex PCR; TCRdb's copy has only in-frame clones and leaves some out. The repertoire holds about 240,000 clones, with 70% to 90% as singletons. What was sequenced was peripheral blood. These TCRs come from a woman aged 40-49 years who had recovered from COVID-19.

The chain carries TRBV6-2 or TRBV6-3 and TRBJ1-6; TRBD1 aligns across 10 bases. Germline assignment: CDR1 MNHEY and CDR2 SVGEGT. The CDR3 spans 14 residues. Trimming cost V 6 bases and J 14 bases; bases outside gene matches: 10. The CDR3 is CASSLGTGVRALHF. The CDR3, as DNA: TGTGCCAGCAGCCTCGGGACAGGGGTGAGGGCCCTCCACTTT.

The chain joins TRBV6-5 to TRBJ2-1, with no clear D. CDR1 MNHEY and CDR2 SVGAGI come from the germline V gene. The ends were cut back, 5 bases at V and 10 bases at J, with 12 bases in the middle. This CDR3 region has 12 residues. The CDR3 nucleotides are TGTGCCAGCAGTCCCCCCGTCGGGGAGCAGTTCTTC. Residues: CASSPPVGEQFF.

The V call is TRBV6-2 or TRBV6-3, the J call TRBJ1-5, with TRBD1 identical over 10 bases. The CDR3 consists of 16 residues. Losses at the gene ends were 4 bases for V and 2 bases for J; bases not matched to a gene: 5. Germline V gene lookup returns CDR1 MNHEY and CDR2 SVGEGT. For the CDR3, the DNA is TGTGCCAGCAGTTCCCAGACAGGGGGCCGCAATCAGCCCCAGCATTTT. This sequence encodes CASSSQTGGRNQPQHF.

The rearrangement links TRBV6-6 to TRBJ1-2; D perhaps matches TRBD1 (6 bases). This CDR3 has 13 residues. Germline values: CDR1 MNHNY, CDR2 SVGAGI (reference sequence). V lost 6 bases, J lost 7 bases, and 15 bases lay in between. CDR3 sequence (DNA): TGTGCCAGCAGCCATGGGGGGGCGTCTGGCTACACCTTC. This encodes CASSHGGASGYTF.

The rearrangement joins TRBV28 to TRBJ1-2; TRBD1 agrees at 10 bases. J lost 2 bases, V lost 7 bases, and 4 bases had no gene match. Per the germline V gene, CDR1 is MDHEN and CDR2 is SYDVKM. The CDR3 is made up of 14 amino acids. The DNA of the CDR3 is TGTGCCAGCACCTTGGACAGGGGGAACTATGGCTACACCTTC. Amino acids: CASTLDRGNYGYTF.

This clone appeared a few times. The chain is built from TRBV10-3 and TRBJ1-2; TRBD1 aligns across 7 bases. Germline lookup yields CDR1 ENHRY and CDR2 SYGVKD. The CDR3 sequence is 12 residues long. The trim removed 1 base at V and 12 bases at J, leaving 5 bases unmatched. The CDR3 DNA reads as TGTGCCATCAGTGAGTACGGGACAGAGGACACCTTC. Protein: CAISEYGTEDTF.

The rearrangement uses TRBV30 and TRBJ1-1; no definite D call. The CDR3 covers 13 residues. V lost 3 bases, J lost 4 bases, and 12 bases lay in between. Germline CDR1 reads GTSNPN; CDR2 reads SVGIG (reference sequence). The CDR3: CAWRGSGSTEAFF. The CDR3 DNA sequence: TGTGCCTGGAGGGGCTCGGGGAGCACTGAAGCTTTCTTT.

The genes are TRBV7-9 and TRBJ2-4; 7 bases agree with TRBD2. Trimming removed 1 base from V and 8 bases from J; junction bases left unmatched: 8. CDR3 size: 15 residues. The germline gives CDR1 SEHNR, CDR2 FQNEAQ (reference sequence). This CDR3 is CASSLVGGDTDIQYF. The CDR3 DNA sequence: TGTGCCAGCAGCTTAGTTGGGGGGGATACGGACATTCAGTACTTC.

The chain couples TRBV28 to TRBJ1-6; weak D call: TRBD1 (5 bases). The CDR3 contains 15 residues. V was clipped by 7 bases and J by 0 bases, with 10 bases between them. Germline CDR1 reads MDHEN; CDR2 reads SYDVKM. The CDR3 DNA is TGTGCCAGCATTGGGGGGAACTCCTATAATTCACCCCTCCACTTT. Translated, it gives CASIGGNSYNSPLHF. Drawing the rest from reference TRBV28 and TRBJ1-6, the complete variable domain is DVKVTQSSRYLVKRTGEKVFLECVQDMDHENMFWYRQDPGLGLRLIYFSYDVKMKEKGDIPEGYSVSREKKERFSLILESASTNQTSMYLCASIGGNSYNSPLHFGNGTRLTVT.

The chain couples TRBV7-2 to TRBJ2-3; 8 bases are a match to TRBD2. The CDR3 is 15 residues long. Trimming removed 5 bases from V and 4 bases from J; junction bases left unmatched: 8. CDR1 is SGHTA and CDR2 is FQGNSA in the germline V gene. In DNA form, the CDR3 reads TGTGCCAGCAGCCAGGGGCAAGCGGGAGCAGATACGCAGTATTTT. Protein product: CASSQGQAGADTQYF.

This clone appeared a single time. This chain links TRBV27 with TRBJ2-2, with 9 bases aligning to TRBD1. CDR1 MNHEY and CDR2 SMNVEV come from the germline V gene (reference sequence). With 6 bases clipped from V and 4 bases from J, the junction kept 6 bases outside the gene matches. The CDR3 is 15 amino acids. This chain's CDR3 is CASSPHRGRTGELFF. The CDR3 region has the DNA TGTGCCAGCAGCCCCCACAGGGGGCGCACCGGGGAGCTGTTTTTT.

The rearrangement uses TRBV28 and TRBJ2-7, with D perhaps TRBD2 (7 bases). V lost 4 bases and J lost 2, with 12 bases in between. CDR1 is MDHEN, CDR2 SYDVKM, per germline. The CDR3 contains 14 residues. As DNA, the CDR3 is TGTGCCAGCAGTTCCGGGGGGCTCCCCTACGAGCAGTACTTC. Translation gives CASSSGGLPYEQYF.

CDR3 nucleotide sequence: TGTGCCAGCAGCCTCATGGGTGGAGGCTCCTACAATGAGCAGTTCTTC. Translated, it gives CASSLMGGGSYNEQFF. The chain is built from TRBV5-5 and TRBJ2-1; D is perhaps TRBD2 (5 bases). The CDR3 covers 16 residues. The germline gives CDR1 SGHKS, CDR2 YYEKEE (reference sequence). With 4 bases removed from V and 0 bases from J, the gap between germline ends came to 14 bases. Complete variable domain (other parts from reference TRBV5-5 and TRBJ2-1): DAGVTQSPTHLIKTRGQQVTLRCSPISGHKSVSWYQQVLGQGPQFIFQYYEKEERGRGNFPDRFSARQFPNYSSELNVNALLLGDSALYLCASSLMGGGSYNEQFFGPGTRLTVL.

The chain employs TRBV30 and TRBJ1-5; D possibly corresponds to TRBD1 (6 bases). There are 18 residues in the CDR3. The V gene's germline CDR1 is GTSNPN and CDR2 SVGIG (reference sequence). Trimming pared 0 bases from V and 6 bases from J, leaving 24 bases between. DNA of the CDR3: TGTGCCTGGAGTGTACCGGGCGGACAGTCGGTTTGGGTTCAGCCCCAGCATTTT. It yields the protein CAWSVPGGQSVWVQPQHF.

V gene TRBV5-4 combines with J gene TRBJ2-7; D not certain. V was cut by 4 bases and J by 0 bases, with 11 bases left in between. The CDR3 is 14 residues long. Germline CDR1 is SGHNT and CDR2 is YYREEE (reference sequence). The CDR3, as DNA: TGTGCCAGCAGCCCACGGGTCTTCTCCTACGAGCAGTACTTC. It encodes CASSPRVFSYEQYF.

The chain links TRBV7-2 to TRBJ2-7; 8 bases map to TRBD2. The CDR3 length is 15 residues. Germline-derived CDR1 and CDR2 are SGHTA and FQGNSA. With 5 bases clipped from V and 3 bases from J, the junction kept 9 bases outside the gene matches. The CDR3 DNA reads as TGTGCCAGCAGCATATCAACTAGCGGAAACTACGAGCAGTACTTC. Translating it yields CASSISTSGNYEQYF. The variable domain in full, with the rest retrieved from reference TRBV7-2 and TRBJ2-7, is GAGVSQSPSNKVTEKGKDVELRCDPISGHTALYWYRQSLGQGLEFLIYFQGNSAPDKSGLPSDRFSAERTGGSVSTLTIQRTQQEDSAVYLCASSISTSGNYEQYFGPGTRLTVT.

The chain recombines TRBV30 with TRBJ2-3; 12 bases agree with TRBD2. CDR1 is GTSNPN, CDR2 SVGIG, per germline (reference sequence). The CDR3 contains 15 residues. The ends lost 5 bases at V and 2 bases at J; junction bases unmatched: 5. The CDR3 sequence is CAWGGLAGPTDTQYF. The DNA of the CDR3 is TGTGCCTGGGGGGGACTAGCGGGCCCCACAGATACGCAGTATTTT.

The chain employs TRBV9 and TRBJ1-1; TRBD1 matches 7 bases. The V segment lost 4 bases and the J segment 0 bases; nucleotides outside the gene matches: 3. In germline, CDR1 is SGDLS, CDR2 YYNGEE. The CDR3 runs 14 residues. The CDR3 coding sequence is TGTGCCAGCAGCAGCAGGGGGGTGAACACTGAAGCTTTCTTT. This codes for CASSSRGVNTEAFF. The complete variable domain, with remaining parts taken from reference TRBV9 and TRBJ1-1, reads DSGVTQTPKHLITATGQRVTLRCSPRSGDLSVYWYQQSLDQGLQFLIQYYNGEERAKGNILERFSAQQFPDLHSELNLSSLELGDSALYFCASSSRGVNTEAFFGQGTRLTVV.

The rearrangement links TRBV4-3 to TRBJ2-1, with a possible D match to TRBD2 (5 bases). The CDR3 runs 15 residues. The germline V gene has CDR1 LGHNA and CDR2 YSLEER. Trimming took off 3 bases at V and 1 base at J, with 10 bases between the two ends. CDR3 amino acids: CASSHWAGSYNEQFF. CDR3 nucleotide sequence: TGCGCCAGCAGCCACTGGGCGGGTTCCTACAATGAGCAGTTCTTC.

V and J are TRBV27 and TRBJ1-1; D might be TRBD1 (5 bases). From germline, CDR1 is MNHEY and CDR2 SMNVEV (reference sequence). The CDR3 has 16 residues. V was pared by 2 bases and J by 1 base, with 14 bases between. CDR3 region: CASSLEAGWTNTEAFF. CDR3 nucleotide sequence: TGTGCCAGCAGTTTAGAGGCAGGGTGGACGAACACTGAAGCTTTCTTT.

The genes are TRBV21-1 and TRBJ2-7; TRBD1 is the table's D call and was not checked against the DNA. TRBV21-1 is a pseudogene locus. The CDR3 sequence is 14 residues long. CDR3 loop: CASSPLMAGGFSYV. In DNA, the CDR3 is TGTGCCAGCAGCCCCCTTATGGCAGGGGGCTTCTCCTACGTC.

The chain has TRBV5-4 and TRBJ1-2; 7 nucleotides match TRBD1. Germline-derived CDR1 and CDR2 are SGHNT and YYREEE (reference sequence). V shed 2 bases and J 7 bases; nucleotides not matched to a gene: 11. This CDR3 comprises 15 residues. For the CDR3, the DNA is TGTGCCAGCAGCTTACCATTGACAGGGCGCGGTGGCTACACCTTC. It codes for CASSLPLTGRGGYTF.

V is TRBV7-2 and J is TRBJ2-3; D gene uncertain. V lost 5 bases to trimming and J lost 0 bases, with 3 bases between them. The CDR3 has 12 amino acids. The V gene's germline CDR1 is SGHTA and CDR2 FQGNSA. The CDR3 protein is CASSTSTDTQYF. The CDR3 coding sequence is TGTGCCAGCAGCACTAGCACAGATACGCAGTATTTT. Full variable domain (outside the CDR3, taken from reference TRBV7-2 and TRBJ2-3): GAGVSQSPSNKVTEKGKDVELRCDPISGHTALYWYRQSLGQGLEFLIYFQGNSAPDKSGLPSDRFSAERTGGSVSTLTIQRTQQEDSAVYLCASSTSTDTQYFGPGTRLTVL.

The chain is built from TRBV18 and TRBJ1-6, with 9 bases fitting TRBD1. Germline V gene data show CDR1 as KGHSH and CDR2 as LQKENI. This CDR3 is built from 13 residues. With 5 bases clipped from V and 12 bases from J, the junction kept 5 bases outside the gene matches. As DNA, the CDR3 is TGTGCCAGCTCAAAACGACAGGGGGAACCCCTCCACTTT. Translated: CASSKRQGEPLHF.

The V and J genes are TRBV9 and TRBJ1-2; the match to TRBD1 covers 8 bases. Germline CDR1 reads SGDLS; CDR2 reads YYNGEE. The junction had 7 bases not matched to a gene; V was cut back by 0 bases and J by 3 bases. This CDR3 is built from 16 residues. The CDR3 region is CASSVGGQGADYGYTF. The DNA for the CDR3 is TGTGCCAGCAGCGTAGGAGGCCAGGGGGCTGACTATGGCTACACCTTC.